One and the same sample provided the 24 T cell receptor beta chains below, sequenced in a study of blood T cell repertoires in COVID-19. Method: immunoSEQ multiplex PCR; TCRdb's copy keeps in-frame clones and lacks some. The profile shows 330,000 or so clones, roughly nine tenths of them singletons. The sequenced sample consisted of PBMCs or T cells enriched from blood (not recorded which). Receptors originate from a woman younger than 45 who had recovered from COVID-19.

The J gene is TRBJ2-7, the V gene TRBV9, with D possibly matching TRBD2 (5 bases). The V and J ends lost 0 bases and 6 bases respectively, with 16 bases between them. From germline, CDR1 is SGDLS and CDR2 YYNGEE. The CDR3 consists of 15 residues. In DNA form, the CDR3 reads TGTGCCAGCAGCGTAGGCCCTGAGGGAGAGCTCGAGCAGTACTTC. This codes for CASSVGPEGELEQYF. Variable domain in full (rest from reference TRBV9 and TRBJ2-7): DSGVTQTPKHLITATGQRVTLRCSPRSGDLSVYWYQQSLDQGLQFLIQYYNGEERAKGNILERFSAQQFPDLHSELNLSSLELGDSALYFCASSVGPEGELEQYFGPGTRLTVT.

The chain is built from TRBV18 and TRBJ2-1, with D perhaps TRBD1 (6 bases). Germline CDR1 KGHSH, CDR2 LQKENI. This CDR3 contains 13 residues. Trimming pared 8 bases from V and 5 bases from J, leaving 13 bases between. The DNA of the CDR3 is TGTGCCAGCACCCGGGACACTCACAATGAGCAGTTCTTC. Translation: CASTRDTHNEQFF.

The chain couples TRBV5-5 to TRBJ1-6; the D gene is possibly TRBD1 (6 bases). Trimming removed 4 bases from V and 10 bases from J, with 24 bases in between. From germline, CDR1 is SGHKS and CDR2 YYEKEE (reference sequence). The CDR3 runs to 17 residues. In DNA form, the CDR3 reads TGTGCCAGCAGCCCTACGATCCCTGGGGGGGCCGGCTCACCCCTCCACTTT. Translating it yields CASSPTIPGGAGSPLHF.

The table lists this clone with a few counts. V gene TRBV27 combines with J gene TRBJ1-6; no clear D. Trimming took 5 bases from V and 10 from J, leaving 12 bases between them. CDR3 length: 13 amino acids. Germline assignment: CDR1 MNHEY and CDR2 SMNVEV (reference sequence). The DNA of the CDR3 is TGTGCCAGCAGTCCCAACCCAAGCTCACCCCTCCACTTT. Encoded protein: CASSPNPSSPLHF.

The CDR3 loop reads CASSTLRQDPVDEQFF. The CDR3 coding sequence is TGTGCCAGCAGTACGTTAAGACAGGATCCCGTGGATGAGCAGTTCTTC. This chain links TRBV6-2 or TRBV6-3 with TRBJ2-1; possibly TRBD1 for D (6 bases). Trimming removed 5 bases at V and 8 bases at J, with 22 bases between. The CDR3 totals 16 residues. Germline CDR1 and CDR2: MNHEY and SVGEGT.

The chain couples TRBV19 to TRBJ2-7; TRBD1 aligns across 7 bases. Trimming removed 9 bases from V and 2 bases from J; junction bases left unmatched: 10. This CDR3 contains 14 residues. Germline V gives CDR1 LNHDA, CDR2 SQIVND (reference sequence). CDR3 sequence reads: CASGQAAGAYEQYF. In DNA form, the CDR3 reads TGTGCCAGCGGACAGGCCGCTGGGGCCTACGAGCAGTACTTC. The whole variable domain, filled in from reference TRBV19 and TRBJ2-7, reads DGGITQSPKYLFRKEGQNVTLSCEQNLNHDAMYWYRQDPGQGLRLIYYSQIVNDFQKGDIAEGYSVSREKKESFPLTVTSAQKNPTAFYLCASGQAAGAYEQYFGPGTRLTVT.

Concerning this clone itself: Distinct nucleotide sequences in the sample also encode this CDR3. J is TRBJ2-7 and V is TRBV28; the D gene is possibly TRBD2 (6 bases). V dropped 5 bases and J dropped 7 bases, with 9 bases sitting between them. The CDR3 is 11 residues long. Germline CDR1 is MDHEN and CDR2 is SYDVKM. CDR3 sequence: CASSPGGEQYF. In nucleotides, the CDR3 is TGTGCCAGCAGTCCCGGAGGGGAGCAGTACTTC.

The genes are TRBV3-1 (or the pseudogene TRBV3-2) and TRBJ1-4; D is possibly TRBD1 (5 bases). The CDR3 contains 15 residues. CDR1 is LGHDT, CDR2 YNNKEL, per germline (reference sequence). V lost 0 bases to trimming and J lost 8 bases, with 13 bases between them. The CDR3 is CASSQDSGGGEKLFF. DNA for the CDR3: TGTGCCAGCAGCCAAGATTCGGGGGGAGGCGAAAAACTGTTTTTT.

The V and J genes are TRBV9 and TRBJ2-7; 9 nucleotides agree with TRBD1. Germline CDR1 SGDLS, CDR2 YYNGEE. The CDR3 contains 14 residues. The junction had 7 bases not matched to a gene; V was cut back by 4 bases and J by 5 bases. The CDR3 region is CASSPGQGFNEQYF. The CDR3 nucleotides are TGTGCCAGCAGCCCTGGACAGGGGTTCAACGAGCAGTACTTC.

V and J are TRBV5-1 and TRBJ2-7; D gene unclear. Germline loops: CDR1 SGHRS, CDR2 YFSETQ. V was clipped by 0 bases and J by 2 bases, with 6 bases between them. CDR3 length equals 13 residues. The CDR3 loop reads CASSLAQAYEQYF. The CDR3 DNA is TGCGCCAGCAGCTTGGCCCAGGCCTACGAGCAGTACTTC.

This chain links TRBV27 with TRBJ2-7; no firm D call. The CDR3 runs 13 residues. The germline gives CDR1 MNHEY, CDR2 SMNVEV (reference sequence). V lost 3 bases, J lost 4 bases, and 10 bases lay in between. CDR3 sequence reads: CASSFPGSYEQYF. The CDR3 coding sequence is TGTGCCAGCAGTTTCCCCGGTTCTTACGAGCAGTACTTC.

The chain links TRBV20-1 to TRBJ2-1, with D maybe TRBD1 (5 bases). This CDR3 has 11 residues. The germline CDR1 and CDR2 sequences are DFQATT and SNEGSKA (reference sequence). Trimming removed 6 bases at V and 9 bases at J, with 12 bases between. The DNA of the CDR3 is TGCAGTGCGGACCGGACACTTGAGCAGTTCTTC. It encodes CSADRTLEQFF.

This chain connects TRBV10-3 to TRBJ2-1, with a weak D call TRBD1 (6 bases). Germline V CDR1 and CDR2: ENHRY, SYGVKD. The CDR3 is 16 amino acids. The V gene lost 4 bases and the J gene lost 1 base, with 14 bases spanning the gap. This CDR3 reads CAISGIRGRSYNEQFF. DNA of the CDR3: TGTGCCATCAGTGGCATCAGGGGCAGGTCCTACAATGAGCAGTTCTTC.

The rearrangement links TRBV14 to TRBJ2-7, with D uncertain. Germline CDR1 SGHDN, CDR2 FVKESK. The V and J ends lost 1 base and 3 bases respectively, with 7 bases between them. The CDR3 runs to 13 residues. CDR3 nucleotide sequence: TGTGCCAGCAGCCAAGTCCACAGCTACGAGCAGTACTTC. This encodes CASSQVHSYEQYF.

This chain joins TRBV11-3 and TRBJ2-3; a possible D gene is TRBD2 (6 bases). CDR1 is SGHNT, CDR2 YENEEA, per germline. V was cut by 0 bases and J by 2 bases, with 12 bases left in between. The CDR3 length is 16 residues. CDR3 nucleotides: TGTGCCAGCAGCTTAGATGGGGGGACCTTCACAGATACGCAGTATTTT. Protein: CASSLDGGTFTDTQYF.

J is TRBJ2-2 and V is TRBV7-2; TRBD1 matches at 11 bases. The CDR3 spans 17 residues. Germline V lookup: CDR1 SGHTA, CDR2 FQGNSA. Trimming removed 8 bases from V and 7 bases from J; junction bases left unmatched: 15. In nucleotides, the CDR3 is TGTGCCAGCGGCCAGAGGACAGGGGGCCAAGTGGGCGGGGAGCTGTTTTTT. It codes for CASGQRTGGQVGGELFF.

The chain employs TRBV24-1 and TRBJ2-1; 10 positions agree with TRBD1. The V gene end was trimmed by 9 bases and the J gene end by 1 base; junction bases not matched to a gene: 2. The CDR3 runs 14 residues. Germline CDR1 is KGHDR and CDR2 is SFDVKD. CDR3 region: CATQGQGSYNEQFF. The DNA for the CDR3 is TGTGCCACCCAGGGACAGGGGTCCTACAATGAGCAGTTCTTC.

The V call is TRBV3-1 (or the pseudogene TRBV3-2), the J call TRBJ2-5; TRBD2 matches 9 bases. The V gene's germline CDR1 is LGHDT and CDR2 YNNKEL (reference sequence). The CDR3 is made up of 17 amino acids. Losses at the gene ends were 1 base for V and 2 bases for J; bases not matched to a gene: 8. CDR3 nucleotide sequence: TGTGCCAGCAGCCAAGGCGGGGGAGCGGGGGGACAAGAGACCCAGTACTTC. Protein sequence: CASSQGGGAGGQETQYF.

This chain joins TRBV28 and TRBJ1-3; D unresolved. V dropped 2 bases and J dropped 3 bases, with 11 bases sitting between them. The CDR3 totals 15 residues. CDR1 is MDHEN, CDR2 SYDVKM, per germline. CDR3 protein: CASSLSYSGGNTIYF. CDR3 sequence (DNA): TGTGCCAGCAGTTTAAGTTATAGTGGTGGAAACACCATATATTTT.

V and J are TRBV27 and TRBJ2-6, with D unresolved. There are 15 residues in the CDR3. V gave up 2 bases and J gave up 2 bases, with 7 bases separating them. Germline lookup yields CDR1 MNHEY and CDR2 SMNVEV (reference sequence). Here the CDR3 reads CASSLNPAGANVLTF. CDR3 DNA sequence: TGTGCCAGCAGTTTAAATCCCGCTGGGGCCAACGTCCTGACTTTC.

The chain carries TRBV28 and TRBJ1-2; TRBD1 matches at 8 bases. From germline, CDR1 is MDHEN and CDR2 SYDVKM. This CDR3 has 18 amino acids. The junction had 17 bases not matched to a gene; V was cut back by 4 bases and J by 4 bases. The CDR3 protein is CASSYPLQGARSLYGYTF. In nucleotides, the CDR3 is TGTGCCAGCAGTTACCCTCTCCAGGGGGCGAGGAGTCTCTATGGCTACACCTTC.

The chain employs TRBV3-1 (or the pseudogene TRBV3-2) and TRBJ2-3; TRBD2 aligns across 7 bases. V dropped 0 bases and J dropped 8; count of bases not matched to a gene: 8. Germline CDR1 and CDR2: LGHDT and YNNKEL (reference sequence). The CDR3 is 15 amino acids. CDR3 sequence: CASSQDWRELGTQYF. CDR3 nucleotide sequence: TGTGCCAGCAGCCAAGATTGGCGGGAGCTGGGTACGCAGTATTTT.

This sequence joins TRBV9 and TRBJ2-7; D might be TRBD2 (7 bases). The CDR3 covers 14 residues. CDR1 and CDR2 from the germline V gene are SGDLS and YYNGEE. V lost 1 base and J 5 bases, leaving 13 bases between the germline ends. CDR3 nucleotide sequence: TGTGCCAGCAGCGTATCAGGGGAGGGGAACGAGCAGTACTTC. Translated: CASSVSGEGNEQYF.

There are a few counts of this clone. The CDR3 nucleotides read TGTGCCAGCAGTTTATCCTCTTCCTACAATGAGCAGTTCTTC. This codes for CASSLSSSYNEQFF. The V call is TRBV28, the J call TRBJ2-1; D not resolved. Trimming shortened V by 1 base and J by 1 base, and 5 bases separated the two germline ends. The CDR3 contains 14 residues. CDR1 MDHEN and CDR2 SYDVKM come from the germline V gene.